This T cell receptor beta chain stems from a study of blood T cell repertoires in COVID-19. Across the study: In each case, the material was cDNA or gDNA derived from T cells, B-cell-depleted T cells, or PBMCs.

The method was immunoSEQ multiplex PCR; TCRdb's version includes in-frame clones alone and lacks a portion of them. The sample holds 150,000 to 250,000 clones, 85% to 95% seen once. Seattle patients were enrolled during active infection and followed longitudinally. The CDR3 contains 13 residues. The V gene end was trimmed by 10 bases and the J gene end by 7 bases; junction bases not matched to a gene: 10. Germline V gene lookup returns CDR1 SNHLY and CDR2 FYNNEI. The specimen sequenced was peripheral blood. The TCR was taken from a man younger than 40 with COVID-19, enrolled during active disease. V gene TRBV2 combines with J gene TRBJ1-2, with 9 bases aligning to TRBD1. CDR3 sequence reads: CAKKGTGFSGYTF. CDR3 sequence (DNA): TGTGCCAAGAAAGGGACAGGGTTCTCTGGCTACACCTTC.